This TCR beta chain was sequenced in a study of blood T cell repertoires in COVID-19. Study context: Acute and convalescent COVID-19 specimens originated in the United States, Italy and Spain.

The germline V gene has CDR1 SGHKS and CDR2 YYEKEE (reference sequence). The CDR3 runs to 15 residues. With 0 bases clipped from V and 2 bases from J, the junction kept 3 bases outside the gene matches. The protocol was immunoSEQ multiplex PCR, while the TCRdb copy is restricted to in-frame clones and leaves out a portion. The table has approximately 670,000 clones, around 90% seen once. The TCR sequence derives from a woman aged 18 to 35 with acute or convalescent COVID-19. The chain recombines TRBV5-5 with TRBJ2-7, with 9 nucleotides matching TRBD2. Sequenced: peripheral blood. CDR3 protein: CASSLGAGGTYEQYF. CDR3 sequence (DNA): TGTGCCAGCAGCTTGGGAGCGGGGGGAACCTACGAGCAGTACTTC.